These 21 T cell receptor beta chains originate from one sample sequenced in a study of blood T cell repertoires in COVID-19. Sequenced by immunoSEQ multiplex PCR; TCRdb stores in-frame clones only, minus some. The table has tens of thousands of clones, roughly 89% seen once. What was sequenced was peripheral blood. The receptors come from an older man with active or convalescent COVID-19.

The chain couples TRBV18 to TRBJ2-7; 7 nucleotides align to TRBD1. V lost 2 bases, J lost 6 bases, and 4 bases stayed unmatched. The length of the CDR3 is 13 residues. CDR1 is KGHSH, CDR2 LQKENI, per germline. DNA of the CDR3: TGTGCCAGCTCACCAGGACAGGACTCCGAGCAGTACTTC. It yields the protein CASSPGQDSEQYF. Combining the CDR3 with reference TRBV18 and TRBJ2-7 gives the whole variable domain NAGVMQNPRHLVRRRGQEARLRCSPMKGHSHVYWYRQLPEEGLKFMVYLQKENIIDESGMPKERFSAEFPKEGPSILRIQQVVRGDSAAYFCASSPGQDSEQYFGPGTRLTVT.

The V gene is TRBV29-1, the J gene TRBJ1-1; tentative D call: TRBD1 (6 bases). This CDR3 comprises 14 residues. Between the trimmed V and J ends, which lost 4 bases and 1 base, there was a span of 13 bases. Germline assignment: CDR1 SQVTM and CDR2 ANQGSEA. The CDR3 DNA follows: TGCAGCGTTGCGGTTGGGGGGGCGAACACTGAAGCTTTCTTT. This gives the protein CSVAVGGANTEAFF.

A single count supports this clone. The V and J genes are TRBV12-3 or TRBV12-4 and TRBJ2-3; D gene unclear. The length of the CDR3 is 11 residues. V was cut by 5 bases and J by 2 bases, with 2 bases left in between. The CDR3 protein is CASSLTDTQYF. The CDR3 coding sequence is TGTGCCAGCAGTCTCACAGATACGCAGTATTTT.

This clone is a singleton in its sample. V is TRBV27 and J is TRBJ1-1; D may be TRBD1 (5 bases). Germline V gene lookup returns CDR1 MNHEY and CDR2 SMNVEV (reference sequence). Trimming cost V 0 bases and J 1 base, with 21 bases left between them. The CDR3 has 19 residues. The CDR3: CASSLSGGGLVNPNTEAFF. The CDR3 bases are TGTGCCAGCAGTTTATCGGGGGGGGGACTAGTCAACCCGAACACTGAAGCTTTCTTT.

This clone was found once. In DNA form, the CDR3 reads TGTGCCAGCAGTGACCGGACAGATACGCAGTATTTT. Encoded protein: CASSDRTDTQYF. J is TRBJ2-3 and V is TRBV6-4; no reliable D call. V was cut by 2 bases and J by 3 bases, with 3 bases left in between. Germline lookup yields CDR1 MRHNA and CDR2 SNTAGT. The CDR3 runs to 12 residues.

The rearrangement links TRBV3-1 (or the pseudogene TRBV3-2) to TRBJ1-1, with 8 bases identical to TRBD1. The CDR3 spans 15 residues. Losses at the gene ends were 1 base for V and 2 bases for J; bases not matched to a gene: 3. Germline V gene sequence: CDR1 LGHDT, CDR2 YNNKEL (reference sequence). The CDR3 loop reads CASSQVGQGNTEAFF. CDR3 in DNA: TGTGCCAGCAGCCAAGTAGGACAGGGTAACACTGAAGCTTTCTTT.

V usage is TRBV24-1 and J usage is TRBJ2-7; possible D gene TRBD2, 5 bases. The CDR3 is made up of 16 amino acids. Trimming shortened V by 2 bases and J by 0 bases, and 13 bases separated the two germline ends. Germline V lookup: CDR1 KGHDR, CDR2 SFDVKD. The DNA for the CDR3 is TGTGCCACCAGTGATTCGACTATCTCAAGCTCCTACGAGCAGTACTTC. Residues: CATSDSTISSSYEQYF.

CDR3: CASSFSPGTETQYF. The CDR3 DNA sequence: TGTGCCAGCAGCTTTTCACCAGGTACAGAGACCCAGTACTTC. The gene calls are TRBV5-4 and TRBJ2-5, with D hard to call. Germline V CDR1 and CDR2: SGHNT, YYREEE (reference sequence). The V end was cut by 2 bases, the J end by 4 bases, with 12 bases between. The CDR3 has 14 amino acids.

The rearrangement links TRBV28 to TRBJ2-1; 9 bases agree with TRBD2. Germline assignment: CDR1 MDHEN and CDR2 SYDVKM. V lost 5 bases and J lost 0; bases outside the gene matches: 11. The CDR3 extends over 18 amino acids. The CDR3 reads CASSPGGGRDSSYNEQFF. The CDR3 coding sequence is TGTGCCAGCAGTCCCGGGGGCGGGAGGGACAGCTCCTACAATGAGCAGTTCTTC.

This clone was seen a handful of times. V gene TRBV18 combines with J gene TRBJ1-5; D remains ambiguous. This CDR3 spans 15 amino acids. Germline V gives CDR1 KGHSH, CDR2 LQKENI. Trimming stripped 2 bases from V and 3 bases from J, with 11 bases between. CDR3 sequence: CASSPGVGTNQPQHF. The CDR3 DNA reads as TGTGCCAGCTCACCAGGAGTAGGTACCAATCAGCCCCAGCATTTT.

V is TRBV27 and J is TRBJ1-2; 9 nucleotides line up with TRBD1. From germline, CDR1 is MNHEY and CDR2 SMNVEV (reference sequence). The CDR3 totals 13 residues. V was clipped by 4 bases and J by 8 bases; unmatched bases: 5. DNA of the CDR3: TGTGCCAGCAGTTCACAGGGGGCCGAGGGCTACACCTTC. This codes for CASSSQGAEGYTF.

The V and J genes are TRBV4-1 and TRBJ2-2; TRBD2 agrees at 11 bases. V lost 0 bases and J lost 1; bases outside the gene matches: 7. There are 19 residues in the CDR3. Germline CDR1 is MGHRA and CDR2 is YSYEKL. The CDR3 region has the DNA TGCGCCAGCAGCCAAGAAGCGTGGCTAGCGGGGGGGAACACCGGGGAGCTGTTTTTT. Residues: CASSQEAWLAGGNTGELFF.

The genes are TRBV7-2 and TRBJ2-7; 9 positions match TRBD1. CDR1 and CDR2 (germline): SGHTA, FQGNSA. After removal of 4 bases from V and 2 bases from J, the junction contained 9 bases not matched to a gene. The CDR3 is 16 residues long. CDR3 amino acids: CASSSPGDRDTYEQYF. CDR3 bases: TGTGCCAGCAGCTCCCCGGGGGACAGGGATACCTACGAGCAGTACTTC.

J is TRBJ2-1 and V is TRBV18; 10 positions agree with TRBD1. V shed 3 bases, J shed 4 bases, and the junction held 6 bases outside the gene matches. The CDR3 totals 16 residues. Per germline, CDR1 KGHSH and CDR2 LQKENI. The CDR3 DNA sequence: TGTGCCAGCTCACCGAACGACAGGGGGCCGTACAATGAGCAGTTCTTC. This sequence encodes CASSPNDRGPYNEQFF.

The chain joins TRBV19 to TRBJ2-6; D is unclear. The CDR3 is 17 amino acids. Germline-derived CDR1 and CDR2 are LNHDA and SQIVND (reference sequence). V shed 9 bases and J shed 0 bases, with 18 bases lying between them. The CDR3 region is CASQLGRALSGANVLTF. DNA for the CDR3: TGTGCCAGCCAGTTGGGCAGAGCCCTCTCTGGGGCCAACGTCCTGACTTTC.

J is TRBJ2-7 and V is TRBV7-8; D unclear. Trimming stripped 1 base from V and 0 bases from J, with 10 bases between. Germline CDR1 SGHVS, CDR2 FQNEAQ. The CDR3 runs 15 residues. DNA of the CDR3: TGTGCCAGCAGCTTAGTCTTAGCCTCCTCCTACGAGCAGTACTTC. It codes for CASSLVLASSYEQYF.

The J gene is TRBJ1-5, the V gene TRBV7-9, with a weak D call TRBD1 (6 bases). Looked up from germline, CDR1 is SEHNR and CDR2 is FQNEAQ (reference sequence). Trimming stripped 4 bases from V and 2 bases from J, with 15 bases between. CDR3 length: 16 amino acids. CDR3 in amino acids: CASSSSGGGGNQPQHF. CDR3 sequence (DNA): TGTGCCAGCAGCTCGTCGGGCGGGGGCGGCAATCAGCCCCAGCATTTT.

This chain connects TRBV6-5 to TRBJ1-2; TRBD1 matches at 7 bases. V was pared by 5 bases and J by 4 bases, with 7 bases of the junction left unmatched. Looked up from germline, CDR1 is MNHEY and CDR2 is SVGAGI. This CDR3 contains 14 residues. The CDR3 bases are TGTGCCAGCAGTACCTACAGGGGTCCCTATGGCTACACCTTC. This sequence encodes CASSTYRGPYGYTF.

V and J are TRBV28 and TRBJ1-1; D perhaps matches TRBD1 (6 bases). Germline V gene data show CDR1 as MDHEN and CDR2 as SYDVKM. V dropped 2 bases and J dropped 4 bases, with 8 bases sitting between them. CDR3 length: 13 amino acids. DNA of the CDR3: TGTGCCAGCAGTTTAGGGGGCGGCACTGAAGCTTTCTTT. Protein sequence: CASSLGGGTEAFF.

This chain links TRBV2 with TRBJ1-2; the match to TRBD1 covers 7 bases. This CDR3 is built from 13 residues. After removal of 1 base from V and 4 bases from J, the junction contained 0 bases not matched to a gene. Germline loops: CDR1 SNHLY, CDR2 FYNNEI. DNA of the CDR3: TGTGCCAGCAGTGAAGGGACAGGCTATGGCTACACCTTC. The encoded protein is CASSEGTGYGYTF.

The chain employs TRBV28 and TRBJ2-7; TRBD2 might be the D (5 bases). The CDR3 totals 15 residues. Germline V gene sequence: CDR1 MDHEN, CDR2 SYDVKM. V lost 6 bases, J lost 0 bases, and 15 bases lay in between. CDR3: CASSSTGFSSYEQYF. The CDR3 coding sequence is TGTGCCAGCAGCTCCACGGGGTTCAGCTCCTACGAGCAGTACTTC.